The clone carrying this TCR beta chain turned up a few times. Reverse transcription of all isolated RNA meant that expressed TCRB transcripts were sequenced. Assay: immunoSEQ multiplex PCR; the TCRdb copy retains only in-frame clones and omits some. This table has some 900,000 clones, 17% appearing once. V lost 4 bases and J lost 5; bases outside the gene matches: 10. The CDR3 has 16 residues. Germline V CDR1 and CDR2: SGDLS, YYNGEE. This record comes from a study of beta chain features in type 1 diabetes. The source of this sequence is a young woman in good health. The V call is TRBV9, the J call TRBJ2-5; 11 bases line up with TRBD2. Sequences were obtained from naive CD4+ T cells from blood. The CDR3, as DNA: TGTGCCAGCAGCCCGAGGGGACTAGCGGACCGGGAGACCCAGTACTTC. Encoded protein: CASSPRGLADRETQYF.